This T cell receptor (beta chain) is drawn from a study of cytomegalovirus exposure and HLA in healthy donors (dated by TCRdb to about 2017). In the study overall: In an earlier analysis of around 540 of the donors, approximately 300 Gb of sequence data and 90 million to 120 million unique TCR beta sequences from 150 million to 200 million T cells were reported. Of the roughly 410 genotyped donors, approximately 81% were placed in the genetic ancestry cluster associated with self-reported Caucasian donors. The later analysis used no new phenotypic data to find candidate immune exposures, relying instead on TCR beta sequences and their occurrence across donors. An earlier analysis of 500 to 750 of the donors applied high-throughput TCR beta sequencing to assess whether each TCR beta V gene segment acted as functional or pseudogenic. The study profiled the T cell repertoires of 550 to 700 subjects by immunosequencing and related them to cytomegalovirus serostatus. On average, 235,054 unique TCR beta nucleotide sequences were sequenced per donor among more than 350 genotyped donors of the cohort, with 15% to 20% of those sequences being non-productive. Four or five DR-DQ haplotypes were treated as single units for association and clustering because of strong linkage in the cohort. The study aimed to test whether cataloging public T cell receptors could reveal signatures of past pathogen exposure. Donor age, sex, ethnicity and CMV serostatus were collected together with the repertoire data. Besides the first cohort of more than 650 subjects, a separate validation cohort made up of over 95 different subjects was used. Every repertoire in the discovery cohort had been generated on one and the same sequencing platform. In a later genetic analysis, genome-wide SNP genotypes for about 60% of the 666 donors were used, and that subset was treated as a discovery cohort. Typing coverage varied by locus: about 620-630 donors for A, B, C, DRB1 and DQB1; under 550 for DQA1; over 600 for DPA1; around 450 for DPB1. High-throughput TCR immunosequencing, statistical association of individual TCRs with disease status, and machine learning were combined to predict cytomegalovirus infection status. Both class I and class II loci were covered by HLA typing, at four-digit resolution. To study patterns of TCR occurrence, a later analysis re-analyzed previously published TCR beta repertoires from around 700 donors and added high-resolution HLA genotyping. An early release covering roughly 640 HLA-typed donors comprised approximately 290 gigabases of sequencing data and 85 million or so unique TCR sequences. Paper-wide results and their limitations: A further reported finding was that TCR beta sequences accurately predicted the HLA-A and HLA-B alleles for most subjects in the first cohort. A later analysis found that most CMV-associated TCR beta chains appeared HLA-restricted, with HLA associations seemingly driven largely by CMV exposure. The sequencing pipeline was judged likely to have produced a cluster of highly shared sequence variants as a technical artifact. The presence/absence analyses assumed that sequencing depth was roughly uniform across donors, and that assumption may not be true. In a later analysis, the rate of TCR association differed among HLA loci, with DRB1 alleles having the most associated TCRs and HLA-C alleles having the fewest. The classifier was reported to diagnose cytomegalovirus status with high specificity and sensitivity in both the original cohort and the validation cohort. According to the authors, the approach could potentially be generalized to other disease states and immunological phenotypes. According to a later analysis, parvovirus B19, influenza, CMV and Epstein-Barr virus appeared linked to several top co-occurrence clusters. Because HLA typing was missing for some donors at each locus, association tests included only the typed subset. Three of the identified cytomegalovirus-associated TCR beta chains were confirmed in vitro to be specific for cytomegalovirus antigens. Compared with equally common non-associated chains, HLA-associated TCR beta chains in a later analysis were more clonally expanded and had lower generation probabilities. A later genetic analysis reported fewer N-insertions in productive TCRs among donors in an Asian-associated ancestry cluster than the roughly 690-donor mean. Some IMGT-functional V segments, including TRBV6-2 and TRBV6-3, could not be distinguished by the 87-base-pair reads and were therefore excluded. The cohort was sequenced for TCR beta chains only, and without alpha or paired-chain data the features that could be detected were limited. An earlier analysis of approximately 590 of the donors showed that most TCR beta V segments appeared in productive rearrangements either about 87% or about 30% of the time, which broadly matched IMGT annotations. In the study, approximately 160 TCR beta chains were listed as associated with cytomegalovirus. Strong co-occurrence of HLA alleles, especially DR and DQ, made assigning TCR associations to individual alleles difficult. Linkage disequilibrium might explain the correlated functional status among segregating V segments, but an unknown experimental factor could not be ruled out. Most TCR sequences were seen in very few donors, while some public TCRs were found in many individuals. In a later genetic analysis, a missense DCLRE1C variant was associated with V-gene and J-gene trimming of TCR beta chains, and the association was replicated in an independent cohort. Because counts were too low, seventeen rarely observed V segments, including chromosome 9 orphons, were left out of the earlier analysis of approximately 500 of the donors. CMV serostatus was the only immune exposure information available for the cohort. Specific HLA alleles were associated with roughly 16,000 TCR beta sequences at a false discovery rate of 0.05 in a later analysis.

The cohort consisted of more than 650 healthy bone marrow donors. Cohort members were all nominally healthy when sampled, although unrecorded immune exposures were likely present. The donor tested CMV seronegative and was one of the 352 seronegative cohort members. Every donor gave a peripheral blood sample, and the peripheral blood mononuclear cells from that sample were used for TCR beta sequencing. Genomic DNA was extracted from the blood cell samples with the Qiagen DNeasy Blood Extraction Kit. V and J are truncated by 5 bases and 4 bases respectively, leaving an intervening sequence of 8 bases. The germline V gene (reference sequence) provides CDR1 SEHNR and CDR2 FQNEAQ. Spanning cysteine to phenylalanine, the CDR3 consists of 12 amino acids. Only CDR3 DNA remains: 36 bases, in frame from the first base. For this clone: Its antigen is not yet known. No clone much larger than this one lies a single base away; base qualities are absent. This CDR3 is also generated by other DNA sequences in the sample.

Library generation was performed with the immunoSEQ multiplex PCR assay. A mixture of 60 forward primers for TCR Vbeta segments and 13 reverse primers for TCR Jbeta segments was used in the multiplex PCR. A multiplex PCR assay on genomic DNA amplified the CDR3 region of rearranged TCR beta genes. The Illumina HiSeq System was used to sequence the amplified TCR beta libraries as 87-base-pair reads. As for how the authors treated the data: A later analysis tallied around 80 million unique TCR beta chains across the 700 or so repertoires, and about 10 million of those chains were shared by two or more donors. Raw reads were error-corrected and collapsed into unique sequences with a nearest-neighbor algorithm that merged closely related sequences to remove PCR and sequencing errors. Alignment of CDR3 sequences to IMGT reference sequences was used to assign V, D and J gene segments. For a sequence to be retained, a match of at least six nucleotides was required to both a V gene segment and a J gene segment. Rearrangements were classified as productive when the CDR3 lacked stop codons and remained in frame with V and J, and all other rearrangements were classified as non-productive. CDR3 was defined according to IMGT convention as the region running from the second conserved V-encoded cysteine to the conserved J-encoded phenylalanine. The earlier analysis of about 620 of the donors excluded sequences that lacked an unambiguous match to a single V gene segment. In an earlier analysis of several hundred of the donors, V segments were called functional above 56.7% productive rearrangements and were called segregating when the between-donor standard deviation exceeded 5%. A statistical classification framework was built for diagnosing cytomegalovirus status from the catalog of TCR beta chain sequences. In a later analysis, TCR nucleotide sequences were compared against IMGT/GENE-DB human TR gene sequences so that V and J genes could be assigned. The TCRdist pipeline was used in a later analysis to assign CDR3 sequences and most-parsimonious VDJ recombination scenarios. In a later analysis, each TCR beta chain was defined by its CDR3 amino acid sequence together with its V-gene family, and reads without a unique V-gene family were excluded. A later analysis removed 592 highly shared, low-generation-probability nucleotide sequences to deal with suspected cross-contamination and a sequencing artifact. In a later analysis, a clonal expansion index was calculated for each public chain from normalized within-repertoire ranks of inferred template counts. A later analysis computed generation probabilities with a VDJ recombination model fitted to out-of-frame rearrangements, and checked the results against IGoR. A later analysis scored TCR-TCR, TCR-HLA and TCR-CMV co-occurrence with hypergeometric tests, applying a repertoire-size bias correction to TCR pairs. A later analysis estimated false discovery rates by permuting HLA or CMV assignments 20 times. In a later analysis, co-occurring TCRs were grouped using DBSCAN, and TCRdist sequence similarity was added for clustering within HLA-allele-positive subsets. Repertoires with fewer than 30,000 or more than 120,000 public chains, plus five repertoires with anomalous nucleotide sharing, were excluded from co-occurrence clustering. In its TCRdb copy, this immuneACCESS table keeps in-frame sequences only and misses some clones. Where compared with another copy, unresolved V genes explain less than half of these, and the others have no known cause. V, J and clone size reflect that table, while D and trimming were determined from the DNA. The sample includes roughly 140,000 clones, with 82% observed a single time. The top ten clonotypes cover 2.5% of the sample.

The V gene is TRBV7-9 and the J gene is TRBJ1-2, with the D gene not confidently named. Input material: PBMCs. The receptor comes from a male donor in good health and CMV-seronegative. For the CDR3, the sequence is CASSPETYGYTF. In nucleotide form, the sequence is TGTGCCAGCAGCCCGGAGACCTATGGCTACACCTTC.